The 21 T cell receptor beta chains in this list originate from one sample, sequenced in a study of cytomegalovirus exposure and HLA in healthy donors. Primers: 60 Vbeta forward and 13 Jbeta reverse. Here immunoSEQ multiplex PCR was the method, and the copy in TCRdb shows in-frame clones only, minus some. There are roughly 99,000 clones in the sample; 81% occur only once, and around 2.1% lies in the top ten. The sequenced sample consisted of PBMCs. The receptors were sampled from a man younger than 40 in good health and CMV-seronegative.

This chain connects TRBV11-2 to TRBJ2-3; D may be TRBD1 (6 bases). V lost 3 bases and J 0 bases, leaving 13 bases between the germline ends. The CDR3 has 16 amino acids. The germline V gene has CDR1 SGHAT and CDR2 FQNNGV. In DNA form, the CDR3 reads TGTGCCAGCAGCTTCCGACAGGCTACTAGCACAGATACGCAGTATTTT. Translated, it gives CASSFRQATSTDTQYF.

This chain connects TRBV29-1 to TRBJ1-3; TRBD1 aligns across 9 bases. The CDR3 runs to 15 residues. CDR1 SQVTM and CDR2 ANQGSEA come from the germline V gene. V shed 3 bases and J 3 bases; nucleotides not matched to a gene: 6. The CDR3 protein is CSVDKGTGFGNTIYF. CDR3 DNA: TGCAGCGTTGATAAAGGGACAGGGTTTGGAAACACCATATATTTT.

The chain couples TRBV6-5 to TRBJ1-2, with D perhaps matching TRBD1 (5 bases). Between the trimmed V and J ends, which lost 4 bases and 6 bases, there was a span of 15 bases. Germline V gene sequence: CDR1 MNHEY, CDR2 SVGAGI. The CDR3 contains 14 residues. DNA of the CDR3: TGTGCCAGCAGTTTGGGCAGGGTAGGAAATGGCTACACCTTC. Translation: CASSLGRVGNGYTF.

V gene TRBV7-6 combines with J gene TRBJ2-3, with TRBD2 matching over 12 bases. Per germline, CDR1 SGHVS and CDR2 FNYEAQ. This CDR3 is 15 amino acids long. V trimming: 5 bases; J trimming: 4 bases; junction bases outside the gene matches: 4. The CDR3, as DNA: TGTGCCAGCAGCCCTAGCGGGGGGGCGGCAGATACGCAGTATTTT. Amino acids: CASSPSGGAADTQYF. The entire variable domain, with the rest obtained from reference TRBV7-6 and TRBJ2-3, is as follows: GAGVSQSPRYKVTKRGQDVALRCDPISGHVSLYWYRQALGQGPEFLTYFNYEAQQDKSGLPNDRFSAERPEGSISTLTIQRTEQRDSAMYRCASSPSGGAADTQYFGPGTRLTVL.

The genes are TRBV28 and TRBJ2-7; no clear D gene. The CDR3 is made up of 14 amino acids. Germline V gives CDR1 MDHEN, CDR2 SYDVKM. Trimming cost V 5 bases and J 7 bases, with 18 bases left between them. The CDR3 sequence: CASSTLPPSTEQYF. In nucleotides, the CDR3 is TGTGCCAGCAGTACTCTACCCCCTTCGACAGAGCAGTACTTC.

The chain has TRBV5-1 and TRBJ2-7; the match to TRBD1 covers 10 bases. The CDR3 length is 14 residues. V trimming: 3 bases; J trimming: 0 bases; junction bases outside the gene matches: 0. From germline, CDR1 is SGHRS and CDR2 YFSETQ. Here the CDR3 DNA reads TGCGCCAGCAGCTGGGACAGGGGCTCCTACGAGCAGTACTTC. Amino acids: CASSWDRGSYEQYF.

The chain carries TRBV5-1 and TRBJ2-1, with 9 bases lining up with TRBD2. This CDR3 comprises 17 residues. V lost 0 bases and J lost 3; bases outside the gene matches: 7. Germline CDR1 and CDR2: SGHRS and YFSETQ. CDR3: CASSLAPAGGHYNEQFF. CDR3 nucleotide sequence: TGCGCCAGCAGCTTGGCCCCAGCGGGAGGCCACTACAATGAGCAGTTCTTC. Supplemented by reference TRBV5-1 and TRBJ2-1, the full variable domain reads KAGVTQTPRYLIKTRGQQVTLSCSPISGHRSVSWYQQTPGQGLQFLFEYFSETQRNKGNFPGRFSGRQFSNSRSEMNVSTLELGDSALYLCASSLAPAGGHYNEQFFGPGTRLTVL.

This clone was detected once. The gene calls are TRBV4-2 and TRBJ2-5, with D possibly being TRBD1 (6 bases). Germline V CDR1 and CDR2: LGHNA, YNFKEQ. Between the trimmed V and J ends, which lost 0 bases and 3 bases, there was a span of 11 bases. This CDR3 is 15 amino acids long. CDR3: CASSQEWGPEETQYF. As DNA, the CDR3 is TGTGCCAGCAGCCAAGAGTGGGGGCCAGAAGAGACCCAGTACTTC.

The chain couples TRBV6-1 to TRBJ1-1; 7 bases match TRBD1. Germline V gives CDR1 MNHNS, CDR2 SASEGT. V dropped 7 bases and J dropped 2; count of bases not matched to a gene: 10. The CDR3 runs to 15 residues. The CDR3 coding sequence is TGTGCCAGCATCCCCTACAGGGGATCCAACACTGAAGCTTTCTTT. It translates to CASIPYRGSNTEAFF.

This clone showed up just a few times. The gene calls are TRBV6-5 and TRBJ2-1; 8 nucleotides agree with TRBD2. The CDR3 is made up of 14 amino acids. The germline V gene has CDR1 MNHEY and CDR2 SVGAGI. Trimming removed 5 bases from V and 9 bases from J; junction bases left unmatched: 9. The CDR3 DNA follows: TGTGCCAGCAGTCCGAGCGGGAGCGGTGCTGAGCAGTTCTTC. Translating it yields CASSPSGSGAEQFF.

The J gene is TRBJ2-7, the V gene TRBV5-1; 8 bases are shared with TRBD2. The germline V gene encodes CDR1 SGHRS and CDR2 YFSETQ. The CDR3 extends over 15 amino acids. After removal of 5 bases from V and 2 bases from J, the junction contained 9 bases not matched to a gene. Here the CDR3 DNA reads TGCGCCAGCAGGGCCGGACTAGCAGGCGCCTACGAGCAGTACTTC. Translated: CASRAGLAGAYEQYF.

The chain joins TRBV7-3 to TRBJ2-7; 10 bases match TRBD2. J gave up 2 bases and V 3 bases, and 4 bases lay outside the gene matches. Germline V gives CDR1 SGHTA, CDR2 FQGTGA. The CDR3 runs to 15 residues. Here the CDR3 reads CASSLTSGPTYEQYF. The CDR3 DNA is TGTGCCAGCAGCTTGACTAGCGGGCCTACCTACGAGCAGTACTTC. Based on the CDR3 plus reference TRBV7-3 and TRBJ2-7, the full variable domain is GAGVSQTPSNKVTEKGKYVELRCDPISGHTALYWYRQSLGQGPEFLIYFQGTGAADDSGLPNDRFFAVRPEGSVSTLKIQRTERGDSAVYLCASSLTSGPTYEQYFGPGTRLTVT.

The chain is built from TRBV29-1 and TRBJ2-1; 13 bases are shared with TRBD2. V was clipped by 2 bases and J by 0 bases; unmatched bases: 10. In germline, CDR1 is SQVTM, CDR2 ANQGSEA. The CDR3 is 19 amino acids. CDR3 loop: CSVEWVKLAGGSSYNEQFF. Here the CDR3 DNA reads TGCAGCGTTGAATGGGTAAAACTAGCGGGGGGGAGCTCCTACAATGAGCAGTTCTTC.

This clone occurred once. CDR3 protein: CASRARGLSYEQYF. The CDR3 bases are TGTGCCAGTAGGGCCAGGGGGCTCTCCTACGAGCAGTACTTC. This chain uses TRBV19 with TRBJ2-7; 8 bases fit TRBD1. With 6 bases clipped from V and 0 bases from J, the junction kept 4 bases outside the gene matches. Germline CDR1 and CDR2: LNHDA and SQIVND (reference sequence). The CDR3 is 14 residues long. Full variable domain (rest looked up from reference TRBV19 and TRBJ2-7): DGGITQSPKYLFRKEGQNVTLSCEQNLNHDAMYWYRQDPGQGLRLIYYSQIVNDFQKGDIAEGYSVSREKKESFPLTVTSAQKNPTAFYLCASRARGLSYEQYFGPGTRLTVT.

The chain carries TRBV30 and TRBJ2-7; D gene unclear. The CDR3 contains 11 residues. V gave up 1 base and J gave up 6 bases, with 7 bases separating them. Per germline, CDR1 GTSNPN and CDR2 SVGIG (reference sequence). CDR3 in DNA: TGTGCCTGGAGTGGAGTGGTCGAGCAGTACTTC. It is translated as CAWSGVVEQYF.

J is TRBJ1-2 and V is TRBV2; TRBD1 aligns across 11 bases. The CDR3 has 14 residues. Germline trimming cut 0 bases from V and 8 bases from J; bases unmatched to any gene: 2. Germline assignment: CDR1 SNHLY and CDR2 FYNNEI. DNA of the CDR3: TGTGCCAGCAGTGAAGCGCGGACAGGGGGCGGCTACACCTTC. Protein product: CASSEARTGGGYTF.

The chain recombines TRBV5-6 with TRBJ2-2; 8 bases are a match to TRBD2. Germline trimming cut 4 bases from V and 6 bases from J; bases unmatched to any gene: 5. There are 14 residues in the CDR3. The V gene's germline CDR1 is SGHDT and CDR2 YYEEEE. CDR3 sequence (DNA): TGTGCCAGCAGCCCCGGACTAGCTTCCGGGGAGCTGTTTTTT. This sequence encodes CASSPGLASGELFF.

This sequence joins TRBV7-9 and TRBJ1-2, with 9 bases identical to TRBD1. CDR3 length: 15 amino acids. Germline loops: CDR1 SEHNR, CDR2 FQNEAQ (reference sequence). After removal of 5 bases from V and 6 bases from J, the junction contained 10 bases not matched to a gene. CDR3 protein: CASSKLRDRVHGYTF. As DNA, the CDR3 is TGTGCCAGCAGCAAACTCCGGGACAGGGTCCATGGCTACACCTTC.

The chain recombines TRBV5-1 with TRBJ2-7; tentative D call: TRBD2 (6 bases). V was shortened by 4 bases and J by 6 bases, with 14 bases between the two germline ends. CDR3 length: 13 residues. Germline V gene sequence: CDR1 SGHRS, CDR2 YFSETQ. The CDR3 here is CASSRDSLAEQYF. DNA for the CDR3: TGCGCCAGCAGCCGGGACTCTCTTGCCGAGCAGTACTTC. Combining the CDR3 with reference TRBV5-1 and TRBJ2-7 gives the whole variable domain KAGVTQTPRYLIKTRGQQVTLSCSPISGHRSVSWYQQTPGQGLQFLFEYFSETQRNKGNFPGRFSGRQFSNSRSEMNVSTLELGDSALYLCASSRDSLAEQYFGPGTRLTVT.

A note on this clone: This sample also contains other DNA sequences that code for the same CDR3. The DNA for the CDR3 is TGTGCCAGCAGTTACTCGACTAGCGGTTCCTACGAGCAGTACTTC. Its translation: CASSYSTSGSYEQYF. The chain is built from TRBV6-5 and TRBJ2-7, with TRBD2 matching 9 bases. The germline CDR1 and CDR2 sequences are MNHEY and SVGAGI. The CDR3 is 15 residues long. V lost 0 bases, J lost 1 base, and 1 base stayed unmatched.

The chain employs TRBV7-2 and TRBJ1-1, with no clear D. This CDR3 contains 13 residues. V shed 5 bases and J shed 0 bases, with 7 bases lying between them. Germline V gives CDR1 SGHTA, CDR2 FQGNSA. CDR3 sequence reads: CASSPGLNTEAFF. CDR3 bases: TGTGCCAGCAGCCCGGGGTTGAACACTGAAGCTTTCTTT.